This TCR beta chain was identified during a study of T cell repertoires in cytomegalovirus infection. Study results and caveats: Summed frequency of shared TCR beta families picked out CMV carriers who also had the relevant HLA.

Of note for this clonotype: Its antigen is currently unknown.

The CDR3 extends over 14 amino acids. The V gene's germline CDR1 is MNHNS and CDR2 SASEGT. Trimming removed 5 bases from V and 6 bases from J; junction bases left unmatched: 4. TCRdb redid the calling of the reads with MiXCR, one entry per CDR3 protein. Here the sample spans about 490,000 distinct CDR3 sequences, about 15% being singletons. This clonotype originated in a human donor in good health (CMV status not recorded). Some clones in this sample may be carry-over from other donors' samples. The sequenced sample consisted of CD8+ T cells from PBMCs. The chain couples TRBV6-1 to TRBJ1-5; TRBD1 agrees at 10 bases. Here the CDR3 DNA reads TGTGCCAGCAGTCGACAGGGGGCAGTTCAGCCCCAGCATTTT. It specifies CASSRQGAVQPQHF.